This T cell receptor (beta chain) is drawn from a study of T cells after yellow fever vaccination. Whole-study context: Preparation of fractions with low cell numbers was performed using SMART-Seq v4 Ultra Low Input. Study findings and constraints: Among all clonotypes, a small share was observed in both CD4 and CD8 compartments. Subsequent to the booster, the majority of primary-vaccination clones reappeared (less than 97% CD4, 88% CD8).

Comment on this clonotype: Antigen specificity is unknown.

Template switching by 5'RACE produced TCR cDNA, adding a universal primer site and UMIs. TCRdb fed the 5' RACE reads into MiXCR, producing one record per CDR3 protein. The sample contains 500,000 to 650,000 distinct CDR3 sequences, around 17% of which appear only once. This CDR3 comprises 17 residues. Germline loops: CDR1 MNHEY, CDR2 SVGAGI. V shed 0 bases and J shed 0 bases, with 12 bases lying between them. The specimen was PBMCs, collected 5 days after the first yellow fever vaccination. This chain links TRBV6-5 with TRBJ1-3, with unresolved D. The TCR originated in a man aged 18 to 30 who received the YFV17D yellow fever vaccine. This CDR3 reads CASSYSSDALSGNTIYF. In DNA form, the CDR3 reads TGTGCCAGCAGTTACTCTTCAGACGCCCTCTCTGGAAACACCATATATTTT.